The sequence of this T cell receptor (beta chain) was determined in a study of cytomegalovirus exposure and HLA in healthy donors. Study-level results: DRB1 had the most TCR associations and HLA-C the fewest, a later analysis found, with rates varying by HLA locus.

Use of 60 Vbeta and 13 Jbeta primers characterized the PCR. TCRdb's copy holds only in-frame clones and misses some; the assay was immunoSEQ multiplex PCR. The data hold roughly 120,000 clones, with under 85% observed a single time. V lost 1 base and J 2 bases, leaving 6 bases between the germline ends. Germline-derived CDR1 and CDR2 are GTSNPN and SVGIG (reference sequence). There are 14 residues in the CDR3. This clone was seen more than once but under ten times. Antigen specificity is unknown. The sample was PBMCs. This TCR derives from a woman in her thirties or forties in good health and CMV-seropositive. V is TRBV30 and J is TRBJ1-6; a weak D match, TRBD1 (5 bases). The CDR3 protein is CAWSGGPYNSPLHF. The CDR3 DNA reads TGTGCCTGGAGTGGGGGCCCCTATAATTCACCCCTCCACTTT.